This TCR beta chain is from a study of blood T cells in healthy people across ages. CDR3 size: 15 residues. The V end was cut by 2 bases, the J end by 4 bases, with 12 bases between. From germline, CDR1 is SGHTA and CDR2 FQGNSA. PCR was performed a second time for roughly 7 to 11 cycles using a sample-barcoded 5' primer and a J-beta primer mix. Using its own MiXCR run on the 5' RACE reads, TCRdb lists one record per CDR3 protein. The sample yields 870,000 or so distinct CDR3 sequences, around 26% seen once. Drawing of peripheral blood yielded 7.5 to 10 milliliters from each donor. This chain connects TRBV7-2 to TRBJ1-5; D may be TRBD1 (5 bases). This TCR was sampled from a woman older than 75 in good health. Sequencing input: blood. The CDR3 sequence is CASSLTRQPNQPQHF. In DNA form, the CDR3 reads TGTGCCAGCAGCTTAACCCGACAGCCAAATCAGCCCCAGCATTTT.